The 17 T cell receptor beta chains below were found in one sample sequenced in a study of OX40 agonist ivuxolimab in advanced cancers. Profiling relied on immunoSEQ multiplex PCR, and the TCRdb table lists in-frame clones only, not all of them. The table has around 46,000 clones, roughly 84% seen once; the top ten hold around 16%. Sample: CD4+ or CD8+ T cells sorted from blood, taken in a trial of the OX40 agonist ivuxolimab. These receptors were collected from an adult with an advanced solid tumor such as melanoma, head and neck, liver or kidney cancer.

The V call is TRBV5-6, the J call TRBJ2-7; TRBD1 matches at 7 bases. Germline CDR1 is SGHDT and CDR2 is YYEEEE. The CDR3 runs to 13 residues. With 3 bases clipped from V and 6 bases from J, the junction kept 6 bases outside the gene matches. The CDR3 loop is CASSSGTAGEQYF. DNA for the CDR3: TGTGCCAGCAGCTCCGGGACAGCAGGCGAGCAGTACTTC.

In its sample, this clone was seen once. The chain combines TRBV13 with TRBJ1-2, with D perhaps matching TRBD1 (5 bases). Germline values: CDR1 PRHDT, CDR2 FYEKMQ (reference sequence). The CDR3 is made up of 17 amino acids. V lost 0 bases and J 1 base, leaving 15 bases between the germline ends. CDR3 sequence reads: CASSLGPGSTLNYGYTF. In nucleotides, the CDR3 is TGTGCCAGCAGCTTAGGTCCAGGGAGTACCCTTAACTATGGCTACACCTTC.

The chain combines TRBV5-1 with TRBJ2-6; a weak D match, TRBD1 (5 bases). From germline, CDR1 is SGHRS and CDR2 YFSETQ. The length of the CDR3 is 16 residues. V was shortened by 4 bases and J by 0 bases, with 11 bases between the two germline ends. Here the CDR3 DNA reads TGCGCCAGCAGCCAGGACACCCACTCTGGGGCCAACGTCCTGACTTTC. This sequence encodes CASSQDTHSGANVLTF.

This clone was counted once. The chain carries TRBV9 and TRBJ2-3; D is perhaps TRBD2 (5 bases). The V gene lost 3 bases and the J gene lost 0 bases, with 11 bases spanning the gap. Germline V lookup: CDR1 SGDLS, CDR2 YYNGEE. This CDR3 is built from 15 residues. The CDR3 reads CASSALATSTDTQYF. The CDR3 DNA is TGTGCCAGCAGCGCATTAGCGACTAGCACAGATACGCAGTATTTT.

This clone was counted only a few times. The chain recombines TRBV7-9 with TRBJ2-7, with a possible D match to TRBD2 (5 bases). The CDR3 runs 15 residues. Per the germline V gene, CDR1 is SEHNR and CDR2 is FQNEAQ (reference sequence). Trimming left V 1 base short and J 4 bases short, with 14 bases between. The CDR3 protein is CASSLVASTTYEQYF. In DNA form, the CDR3 reads TGTGCCAGCAGCTTAGTGGCTAGCACCACGTACGAGCAGTACTTC.

V and J are TRBV9 and TRBJ2-3; the D gene is possibly TRBD2 (6 bases). V was clipped by 4 bases and J by 4 bases, with 10 bases between them. The CDR3 consists of 13 residues. The germline CDR1 and CDR2 sequences are SGDLS and YYNGEE. DNA of the CDR3: TGTGCCAGCAGCTGGGGAGGCGCAGATACGCAGTATTTT. Translation gives CASSWGGADTQYF.

This clone has only a few counts. The genes are TRBV7-6 and TRBJ2-3; TRBD2 matches 9 bases. Trimming took 5 bases from V and 4 from J; bases not matched to a gene: 13. This CDR3 contains 17 residues. Germline V gives CDR1 SGHVS, CDR2 FNYEAQ. DNA for the CDR3: TGTGCCAGCAGCCCGCGGGAGGGAACAGCGACGGCAGATACGCAGTATTTT. It translates to CASSPREGTATADTQYF.

J is TRBJ2-1 and V is TRBV7-2; D remains ambiguous. Germline CDR1 is SGHTA and CDR2 is FQGNSA. CDR3 length equals 9 residues. V was clipped by 5 bases and J by 15 bases, with 8 bases between them. CDR3 nucleotides: TGTGCCAGCAGCGCCCTCCCGTTCTTC. It translates to CASSALPFF.

This chain joins TRBV27 and TRBJ2-7; 10 bases align to TRBD1. Losses at the gene ends were 6 bases for V and 3 bases for J; bases not matched to a gene: 8. The CDR3 length is 15 residues. The germline CDR1 and CDR2 sequences are MNHEY and SMNVEV (reference sequence). This CDR3 reads CASSHIGQGVYEQYF. In DNA, the CDR3 is TGTGCCAGCAGCCATATCGGACAGGGGGTCTACGAGCAGTACTTC.

V gene TRBV7-9 combines with J gene TRBJ2-1; a possible D gene is TRBD2 (6 bases). CDR3 size: 19 residues. V was clipped by 0 bases and J by 1 base, with 19 bases between them. CDR1 and CDR2 from the germline V gene are SEHNR and FQNEAQ (reference sequence). Here the CDR3 reads CASSLAVISGGNSYNEQFF. CDR3 DNA: TGTGCCAGCAGCTTAGCGGTAATAAGCGGAGGGAATTCCTACAATGAGCAGTTCTTC.

The sample holds a few counts of this clone. The V call is TRBV9, the J call TRBJ2-3; 7 nucleotides agree with TRBD2. Trimming took 2 bases from V and 7 from J; bases not matched to a gene: 1. There are 12 residues in the CDR3. Germline V lookup: CDR1 SGDLS, CDR2 YYNGEE. The CDR3 nucleotides are TGTGCCAGCAGCGTGGGGGGGAATACGCAGTATTTT. This sequence encodes CASSVGGNTQYF.

The chain couples TRBV10-3 to TRBJ1-3; D might be TRBD1 (6 bases). Germline V gene lookup returns CDR1 ENHRY and CDR2 SYGVKD. The CDR3 extends over 16 amino acids. V was trimmed by 4 bases and J by 2 bases, leaving 15 bases between them. The CDR3 here is CAISVPLDRPGNTIYF. The CDR3 nucleotides read TGTGCCATCAGTGTTCCCCTAGACAGGCCTGGAAACACCATATATTTT.

V usage is TRBV19 and J usage is TRBJ1-1, with TRBD1 as a possible D gene (6 bases). Germline V lookup: CDR1 LNHDA, CDR2 SQIVND (reference sequence). The CDR3 has 13 amino acids. Deletions cut 3 bases from V and 7 bases from J, with 12 bases between. The DNA of the CDR3 is TGTGCCAGTAGTATCAGGGGCGAGGGTGAAGCTTTCTTT. Translating it yields CASSIRGEGEAFF.

The CDR3 reads CASSLLTGGGQETQYF. CDR3 DNA: TGTGCCAGCAGCCTATTAACAGGGGGAGGACAAGAGACCCAGTACTTC. The chain carries TRBV5-6 and TRBJ2-5; 8 nucleotides agree with TRBD1. Germline loops: CDR1 SGHDT, CDR2 YYEEEE. This CDR3 is built from 16 residues. J was trimmed by 2 bases and V by 4 bases; bases with no gene match: 10.

V usage is TRBV27 and J usage is TRBJ1-1; TRBD1 is a possible D gene (6 bases). Germline V gene sequence: CDR1 MNHEY, CDR2 SMNVEV (reference sequence). The CDR3 consists of 13 residues. Trimming removed 5 bases at V and 7 bases at J, with 14 bases between. The CDR3 spells CASSAGPRGEAFF. CDR3 DNA: TGTGCCAGCAGTGCAGGGCCCAGGGGTGAAGCTTTCTTT.

The chain links TRBV2 to TRBJ1-2, with unresolved D. The germline V and J ends were trimmed by 0 bases and 4 bases, with 21 bases remaining between them. Germline CDR1 and CDR2: SNHLY and FYNNEI. This CDR3 contains 18 residues. The chain's CDR3 is CASSEAPSTAYPFYGYTF. The DNA for the CDR3 is TGTGCCAGCAGTGAAGCTCCTTCCACAGCCTACCCCTTCTATGGCTACACCTTC.

The count of this clone is one. The V and J genes are TRBV10-3 and TRBJ2-7; TRBD1 aligns across 11 bases. The CDR3 is made up of 15 amino acids. The germline CDR1 and CDR2 sequences are ENHRY and SYGVKD. After removal of 3 bases from V and 2 bases from J, the junction contained 3 bases not matched to a gene. DNA for the CDR3: TGTGCCATCAGTGAATCGGGACAGGGGGCCTACGAGCAGTACTTC. It yields the protein CAISESGQGAYEQYF.